This T cell receptor beta chain was retrieved from a study of response to subunit inactivated influenza vaccine. Study-wide results and caveats: Each seasonal influenza vaccination recruits few new T cells, the authors suggested.

TCRdb fed the RT-PCR reads into MiXCR, producing one record per CDR3 protein. The sample lists roughly 670,000 distinct CDR3 sequences, approximately 14% occurring once. This clonotype has just a few counts. Its antigen remains unknown. CDR1 is MNHNS and CDR2 is SASEGT in the germline V gene. Trimming shortened V by 3 bases and J by 3 bases, and 11 bases separated the two germline ends. This CDR3 spans 15 amino acids. This clonotype originated in a man between 50 and 59 years old who received an inactivated influenza vaccine. J is TRBJ1-4 and V is TRBV6-1; D remains unclear. This sample comprised PBMCs from blood, obtained less than 15 days before vaccination. This CDR3 is CASSEPGRPNEKLFF. The CDR3 DNA reads TGTGCCAGCAGTGAGCCGGGGAGGCCTAATGAAAAACTGTTTTTT.